Below are 10 T cell receptor beta chains sequenced from a single sample in a study of blood T cell repertoires in COVID-19 (TCRdb year 2020). Preparation of the library involved the immunoSEQ multiplex PCR assay. TCRdb holds this immuneACCESS table with in-frame rearrangements only. Some clones are missing; in checked studies, unresolved V genes explain under half, and the rest has no known cause. This sample lists around 130,000 clones; around 90% were detected once. The ten most abundant clones make up 8% to 11% of the sample. The sequenced sample was peripheral blood. The receptors come from a man between 60 and 70 years old with active or convalescent COVID-19.

This clone appeared a single time. The chain has TRBV5-4 and TRBJ2-7; 7 positions match TRBD2. The CDR3 runs 12 residues. Trimming at V came to 10 bases and at J to 7 bases, leaving 11 bases not matched to a gene. Germline loops: CDR1 SGHNT, CDR2 YYREEE (reference sequence). The CDR3 sequence is CAEGGANREQYF. CDR3 bases: TGTGCCGAGGGAGGGGCTAACAGAGAGCAGTACTTC.

The rearrangement uses TRBV7-9 and TRBJ1-4, with D perhaps TRBD1 (6 bases). The CDR3 is made up of 15 amino acids. Trimming took off 1 base at V and 7 bases at J, with 13 bases between the two ends. CDR1 and CDR2 (germline): SEHNR, FQNEAQ (reference sequence). In DNA form, the CDR3 reads TGTGCCAGCAGCTTAGAGCAGGGGCGGCGTGAAAAACTGTTTTTT. Protein sequence: CASSLEQGRREKLFF.

This clone was recorded once. CDR3 region: CASSPGLAGGNNEQFF. CDR3 nucleotide sequence: TGCGCCAGCAGCCCAGGACTAGCGGGAGGTAACAATGAGCAGTTCTTC. The chain couples TRBV5-1 to TRBJ2-1; 14 nucleotides agree with TRBD2. V dropped 4 bases and J dropped 5; count of bases not matched to a gene: 5. The CDR3 totals 16 residues. Germline V lookup: CDR1 SGHRS, CDR2 YFSETQ.

This chain joins TRBV9 and TRBJ2-1, with a weak D call TRBD2 (7 bases). The CDR3 spans 13 residues. V dropped 4 bases and J dropped 10 bases, with 15 bases sitting between them. Germline values: CDR1 SGDLS, CDR2 YYNGEE. The CDR3 protein is CASSPRGASEQFF. CDR3 sequence (DNA): TGTGCCAGCAGCCCCCGGGGGGCCTCGGAGCAGTTCTTC.

J is TRBJ2-7 and V is TRBV6-5; possible D gene TRBD2, 5 bases. V lost 5 bases, J lost 6 bases, and 11 bases lay in between. This CDR3 has 12 amino acids. Germline V CDR1 and CDR2: MNHEY, SVGAGI. The CDR3 loop reads CASSPGLVEQYF. CDR3 bases: TGTGCCAGCAGTCCGGGATTAGTCGAGCAGTACTTC.

V and J are TRBV18 and TRBJ2-7; the match to TRBD2 covers 7 bases. J was trimmed by 6 bases and V by 2 bases; bases with no gene match: 13. Germline V gives CDR1 KGHSH, CDR2 LQKENI. The CDR3 covers 16 residues. The chain's CDR3 is CASSPLQSGGSAEQYF. DNA for the CDR3: TGTGCCAGCTCACCATTACAGTCGGGGGGAAGCGCCGAGCAGTACTTC.

The sample holds one count of this clone. The rearrangement uses TRBV5-1 and TRBJ2-6; 10 bases match TRBD1. J lost 4 bases, V lost 2 bases, and 3 bases had no gene match. Germline V gene data show CDR1 as SGHRS and CDR2 as YFSETQ. This CDR3 is 16 amino acids long. DNA for the CDR3: TGCGCCAGCAGCTTCCGACAGGGGGCAGGGGCCAACGTCCTGACTTTC. It codes for CASSFRQGAGANVLTF.

The gene calls are TRBV24-1 and TRBJ2-1; 7 nucleotides align to TRBD1. Germline CDR1 and CDR2: KGHDR and SFDVKD. The length of the CDR3 is 18 residues. J gave up 5 bases and V 11 bases, and 23 bases lay outside the gene matches. The CDR3 coding sequence is TGTGCCATAGCGCCGGCCGGGACAGACCGAAAGCCTAACAATGAGCAGTTCTTC. Protein product: CAIAPAGTDRKPNNEQFF.

J is TRBJ1-3 and V is TRBV5-8; D might be TRBD1 (6 bases). This CDR3 has 16 amino acids. The germline V gene encodes CDR1 SGHTS and CDR2 YDEGEE. V gave up 4 bases and J gave up 4 bases, with 18 bases separating them. CDR3 protein: CASSTFGQSNGNTIYF. The CDR3 bases are TGTGCCAGCAGCACGTTTGGACAGTCCAACGGAAACACCATATATTTT. The complete variable domain, with remaining parts taken from reference TRBV5-8 and TRBJ1-3, reads EAGVTQSPTHLIKTRGQQATLRCSPISGHTSVYWYQQALGLGLQFLLWYDEGEERNRGNFPPRFSGRQFPNYSSELNVNALELEDSALYLCASSTFGQSNGNTIYFGEGSWLTVV.

This chain joins TRBV19 and TRBJ1-5; D is unclear. This CDR3 spans 16 amino acids. Germline V CDR1 and CDR2: LNHDA, SQIVND (reference sequence). V gave up 4 bases and J gave up 3 bases, with 16 bases separating them. CDR3 DNA sequence: TGTGCCAGTAGTACCCCGTTTCAAGGACTCAATCAGCCCCAGCATTTT. Translation gives CASSTPFQGLNQPQHF.